The 29 T cell receptor beta chains given below trace back to one sample, sequenced in a study of tumor-infiltrating lymphocytes in primary liver carcinoma. cDNA specific to TCR beta was made from 500 ng of total RNA, with a constant-region primer employed for priming. Three-round nested multiplex PCR performed with slightly modified ARM-PCR produced the TCR beta libraries. It was with TRBV1-TRBV30 forward primers and a C-beta reverse primer that the first two PCR rounds were run, at approximately 9 cycles each. From the multiplex PCR reads, TCRdb called clonotypes with MiXCR, one entry per CDR3 protein. Of about 120,000 distinct CDR3 sequences detected, roughly 70% appear once; the ten largest clones hold 8.1%. Each 20-30 mg portion of unsorted bulk tissue served as the source for co-extraction of RNA and DNA. Material: tumor-adjacent normal liver tissue. The receptor source for this set is an older woman with primary liver carcinoma and hepatitis B virus infection.

Concerning this clonotype itself: A read error is possible here, since a much larger clone lies one base away. This likely comes from a read error, as the CDR3 has no conserved phenylalanine or tryptophan at its end. This chain uses TRBV6-5 with TRBJ2-7, with D unclear. The germline V gene encodes CDR1 MNHEY and CDR2 SVGAGI. Trimming left V 6 bases short and J 2 bases short, with 14 bases between. This CDR3 has 14 amino acids. The CDR3 DNA is TGTGCCAGCAGAGAACCGGGCAGTACCTACGAGCAGTACTGC. Translating gives CASREPGSTYEQYC.

This clonotype was found once. Given a much more abundant clone one base away, this may be a read error. J is TRBJ2-1 and V is TRBV28, with 8 bases that match TRBD1. The CDR3 has 14 amino acids. Germline CDR1 reads MDHEN; CDR2 reads SYDVKM. In DNA form, the CDR3 reads TGTGTCAGCTTAACAGGGGGATCCTACAATGAGCAGTTCTTC. Encoded protein: CVSLTGGSYNEQFF.

On this clonotype itself: A much larger clone sits a single nucleotide away, making a read error possible. The chain has TRBV7-9 and TRBJ1-2, with D maybe TRBD1 (5 bases). This CDR3 comprises 15 residues. Germline-derived CDR1 and CDR2 are SEHNR and FQNEAQ (reference sequence). Trimming took 5 bases from V and 7 from J, leaving 20 bases between them. This CDR3 reads CASSLGSGRHTGYTF. For the CDR3, the DNA is TGTGCCAGCAGCCTAGGGTCGGGACGGCACACTGGCTACACCTTC.

The V call is TRBV2, the J call TRBJ2-3; D gene unclear. V gave up 6 bases and J gave up 7 bases, with 8 bases separating them. The germline gives CDR1 SNHLY, CDR2 FYNNEI. CDR3 length equals 11 residues. The CDR3 region is CASRTVYTQYF. The CDR3 nucleotides read TGTGCCAGCAGGACGGTCTATACGCAGTATTTT. The variable domain in full, completed from reference TRBV2 and TRBJ2-3, reads EPEVTQTPSHQVTQMGQEVILRCVPISNHLYFYWYRQILGQKVEFLVSFYNNEISEKSEIFDDQFSVERPDGSNFTLKIRSTKLEDSAMYFCASRTVYTQYFGPGTRLTVL.

Concerning this clonotype itself: With a much larger clone just one base away, this may be a read error. V is TRBV28 and J is TRBJ2-7; no reliable D call. Trimming pared 7 bases from V and 1 base from J, leaving 8 bases between. The CDR3 covers 12 residues. In germline, CDR1 is MDHEN, CDR2 SYDVKM. The CDR3 protein is CASMSSSYEQYF. DNA of the CDR3: TGTGCCAGCATGAGCTCGTCCTACGAGCAGTACTTC.

A word on this clonotype: A much larger clone lies a single base off, so this may be a read error. The chain recombines TRBV28 with TRBJ2-5; TRBD1 might be the D (6 bases). This CDR3 region has 14 residues. Germline V lookup: CDR1 MDHEN, CDR2 SYDVKM. This CDR3 reads CAISPLIGGETQYF. In DNA, the CDR3 is TGTGCCATCAGTCCCCTCATAGGGGGTGAGACCCAGTACTTC.

The V call is TRBV6-2 or TRBV6-3, the J call TRBJ1-2; unclear D gene. The CDR3 sequence is 13 residues long. The germline CDR1 and CDR2 sequences are MNHEY and SVGEGT. V lost 6 bases to trimming and J lost 10 bases, with 18 bases between them. The CDR3 sequence is CASRGSALWDYTF. Here the CDR3 DNA reads TGTGCCAGCAGGGGGAGCGCTCTATGGGACTACACCTTC.

A note on this clonotype: A read error may be the cause here, since a much bigger clone is one base away. The chain links TRBV7-3 to TRBJ2-1; the D gene is possibly TRBD2 (6 bases). Trimming left V 5 bases short and J 7 bases short, with 18 bases between. In germline, CDR1 is SGHTA, CDR2 FQGTGA. This CDR3 is 15 amino acids long. The CDR3 is CASSAGSSLRNEQFF. For the CDR3, the DNA is TGTGCCAGCAGCGCCGGGAGTAGTTTGCGAAATGAGCAGTTCTTC.

Comments on this clonotype: The junction does not match germline at one end; this may be a read error. This chain uses TRBV20-1 with TRBJ2-5; 7 positions agree with TRBD1. In germline, CDR1 is DFQATT, CDR2 SNEGSKA (reference sequence). This CDR3 region has 14 residues. The CDR3 region has the DNA TGCAGTACTAGGCCGACAGGGTACCAAGAGACCCAGTACTTC. As protein: CSTRPTGYQETQYF.

On this clonotype: This CDR3 is missing its conserved last phenylalanine or tryptophan, likely due to a read error. The rearrangement uses TRBV12-3 or TRBV12-4 and TRBJ2-5; D gene uncertain. The CDR3 length is 11 residues. CDR3 sequence: CASTPGGTQYI. The CDR3 DNA follows: TGCGCCAGCACCCCCGGCGGGACCCAGTACATC.

Regarding this clonotype: An end of the junction differs from the germline gene, which may be a read error. This chain uses TRBV29-1 with TRBJ2-5; D could derive from TRBD1 or TRBD2 (6 bases each). The V gene's germline CDR1 is SQVTM and CDR2 ANQGSEA. The CDR3 has 13 amino acids. This CDR3 is CRVARDIQEAQYF. CDR3 nucleotides: TGCAGAGTTGCGCGGGACATCCAAGAGGCCCAGTACTTC.

This clonotype was counted only a few times. This clone may be a read error of a much larger clone one base away. The chain carries TRBV5-4 and TRBJ2-2; TRBD1 agrees at 11 bases. The germline V gene encodes CDR1 SGHNT and CDR2 YYREEE (reference sequence). This CDR3 contains 15 residues. The CDR3 protein is CTSSLGQGATGELFF. CDR3 in DNA: TGTACCAGCAGCTTAGGACAGGGGGCAACCGGGGAGCTGTTTTTT.

The V call is TRBV28, the J call TRBJ2-3; D might be TRBD2 (6 bases). Trimming took off 7 bases at V and 5 bases at J, with 22 bases between the two ends. Germline lookup yields CDR1 MDHEN and CDR2 SYDVKM. The CDR3 runs to 16 residues. CDR3 region: CASTKGRLGMGDTQYF. Here the CDR3 DNA reads TGTGCCAGCACCAAAGGGAGACTAGGCATGGGAGATACGCAGTATTTT.

A remark on this clonotype: It may be a read error: a sequence one base away is much more abundant. The rearrangement uses TRBV7-8 and TRBJ2-1; no clear D. CDR3 length equals 13 residues. V was pared by 5 bases and J by 12 bases, with 17 bases between. Germline V lookup: CDR1 SGHVS, CDR2 FQNEAQ. The CDR3: CASSASNRASQFF. In nucleotides, the CDR3 is TGTGCCAGCAGCGCGTCAAACCGGGCCTCGCAGTTCTTC. The full variable domain, completed using reference TRBV7-8 and TRBJ2-1, is GAGVSQSPRYKVAKRGQDVALRCDPISGHVSLFWYQQALGQGPEFLTYFQNEAQLDKSGLPSDRFFAERPEGSVSTLKIQRTQQEDSAVYLCASSASNRASQFFGPGTRLTVL.

Concerning this clonotype: A much larger clone differs from this one at a single base, so this may be a read error. The chain employs TRBV5-1 and TRBJ1-1; 9 nucleotides line up with TRBD1. Germline V gives CDR1 SGHRS, CDR2 YFSETQ. CDR3 size: 18 residues. CDR3 sequence reads: CAISLTGQGGLRGTEAFF. CDR3 coding DNA: TGCGCCATCAGCTTGACGGGACAGGGAGGCCTGAGGGGAACTGAAGCTTTCTTT.

To note about this clonotype: Compared with germline, one end of the junction differs, possibly owing to a read error. This chain connects TRBV28 to TRBJ2-1; tentatively, D is TRBD2 (6 bases). Germline V lookup: CDR1 MDHEN, CDR2 SYDVKM. The CDR3 extends over 15 amino acids. In DNA, the CDR3 is TGTACCAGCAGTTCCTGGCGGGAATCGAGCAATGAGCAGATCTTC. Translated, it gives CTSSSWRESSNEQIF.

The table lists this clonotype with many counts. The rearrangement uses TRBV28 and TRBJ2-2; unclear D gene. V was cut by 6 bases and J by 1 base, with 15 bases left in between. This CDR3 has 16 residues. CDR1 MDHEN and CDR2 SYDVKM come from the germline V gene. CDR3 region: CASSPNRFLNTGELFF. In nucleotides, the CDR3 is TGTGCCAGCAGCCCTAATAGGTTTTTGAACACCGGGGAGCTGTTTTTT. The variable domain in full, completed from reference TRBV28 and TRBJ2-2, reads DVKVTQSSRYLVKRTGEKVFLECVQDMDHENMFWYRQDPGLGLRLIYFSYDVKMKEKGDIPEGYSVSREKKERFSLILESASTNQTSMYLCASSPNRFLNTGELFFGEGSRLTVL.

On this clonotype itself: An end of the junction does not agree with germline; a read error may underlie this. The chain links TRBV12-3 or TRBV12-4 to TRBJ2-4, with D possibly called TRBD1 or TRBD2 (5 bases each). This CDR3 contains 16 residues. CDR3 sequence reads: CVSSPSSTRGKDIQYF. CDR3 in DNA: TGTGTCAGCAGTCCCTCCTCTACCCGGGGCAAAGACATTCAGTACTTC.

With respect to this clonotype: Relative to the germline gene, one junction end is altered; a read error may explain this. The chain uses TRBV14 and TRBJ2-7; tentative D call: TRBD2 (6 bases). This CDR3 spans 16 amino acids. Per germline, CDR1 SGHDN and CDR2 FVKESK. CDR3 residues: CASSQDVKRALNDQYF. CDR3 nucleotides: TGTGCCAGCAGCCAAGACGTAAAGCGGGCCCTCAACGACCAGTACTTC.

This clonotype came up once. Mismatch with germline at one junction end may stem from a read error. The chain combines TRBV24-1 with TRBJ2-7; perhaps TRBD2 as D (5 bases). This CDR3 has 14 residues. Germline CDR1 KGHDR, CDR2 SFDVKD. The CDR3 is CATSDSGLSYERYF. CDR3 sequence (DNA): TGTGCCACCAGTGATAGCGGATTGTCCTACGAGCGGTACTTC.

As to this clonotype: The junction shows a germline mismatch at one end, possibly a read error. In DNA form, the CDR3 reads TGTGCTATCAGTGACTCGGACTCCTGTGACGAGCAGTACTTC. Translated: CAISDSDSCDEQYF. The chain joins TRBV10-3 to TRBJ2-7; a possible D gene is TRBD2 (5 bases). Germline CDR1 reads ENHRY; CDR2 reads SYGVKD. CDR3 length: 14 residues.

At least ten counts were recorded for this clonotype. This chain uses TRBV6-2 or TRBV6-3 with TRBJ1-5, with D unresolved. Germline-derived CDR1 and CDR2 are MNHEY and SVGEGT. This CDR3 is built from 13 residues. Trimming removed 2 bases at V and 3 bases at J, with 5 bases between. CDR3: CASSYRDNQPQHF. The DNA for the CDR3 is TGTGCCAGCAGTTACCGGGACAATCAGCCCCAGCATTTT.

This clonotype was counted many times. V and J are TRBV30 and TRBJ1-5, with a possible D match to TRBD1 (5 bases). Trimming pared 3 bases from V and 2 bases from J, leaving 17 bases between. There are 16 residues in the CDR3. Germline V gives CDR1 GTSNPN, CDR2 SVGIG (reference sequence). The CDR3: CAWSLWGVVGNQPQHF. CDR3 coding DNA: TGTGCCTGGAGCCTGTGGGGGGTTGTCGGCAATCAGCCCCAGCATTTT.

Many counts were recorded for this clonotype. This chain links TRBV5-5 with TRBJ2-1; 12 positions match TRBD2. J was trimmed by 2 bases and V by 3 bases; bases with no gene match: 3. CDR1 SGHKS and CDR2 YYEKEE come from the germline V gene (reference sequence). The CDR3 covers 16 residues. The CDR3 DNA sequence: TGTGCCAGCAGCTATCGGACTAGCGGGACCTACAATGAGCAGTTCTTC. It specifies CASSYRTSGTYNEQFF.

This clonotype occurred a few times. The CDR3 end shows no conserved phenylalanine or tryptophan, and so a read error is likely. The chain recombines TRBV6-1 with TRBJ2-3, with 8 bases matching TRBD1. CDR1 MNHNS and CDR2 SASEGT come from the germline V gene. The V and J ends lost 0 bases and 2 bases, in that order; junction bases with no gene match: 1. This CDR3 region has 15 residues. This chain's CDR3 is CASSEATGDTDTQYS. CDR3 DNA: TGTGCCAGCAGTGAAGCGACAGGGGACACAGATACGCAGTATTCT.

V is TRBV6-1 and J is TRBJ1-3; D perhaps matches TRBD1 (6 bases). CDR1 and CDR2 (germline): MNHNS, SASEGT. The ends were cut back, 10 bases at V and 0 bases at J, with 13 bases in the middle. This CDR3 has 14 amino acids. CDR3 residues: CANREGGSGNTIYF. CDR3 bases: TGTGCCAACAGGGAAGGGGGCTCTGGAAACACCATATATTTT.

As concerns this clonotype: A read error is possible here, since a much larger clone lies one base away. V usage is TRBV6-1 and J usage is TRBJ2-7, with TRBD2 matching 14 bases. CDR3 length: 16 residues. Germline V gives CDR1 MNHNS, CDR2 SASEGT. The CDR3, as DNA: TGTGCCAACAGTGTCGGGACTAGCGGGAGAGCCTACGAGCAGTACTTC. Translating it yields CANSVGTSGRAYEQYF.

Ten or more counts support this clonotype. This chain connects TRBV4-2 to TRBJ2-1; 13 bases match TRBD2. This CDR3 spans 15 amino acids. Trimming took 4 bases from V and 9 from J; bases not matched to a gene: 6. Germline V lookup: CDR1 LGHNA, CDR2 YNFKEQ. CDR3 nucleotide sequence: TGTGCCAGCAGCCGAGAACTAGCGGGAGGGTTTGAGCAGTTCTTC. Translating gives CASSRELAGGFEQFF.

Regarding this clonotype: This likely comes from a read error, as the CDR3 has no conserved phenylalanine or tryptophan at its end. The chain has TRBV11-2 and TRBJ2-3; 7 bases fit TRBD2. V shed 1 base, J shed 4 bases, and the junction held 11 bases outside the gene matches. Germline V gene lookup returns CDR1 SGHAT and CDR2 FQNNGV. The CDR3 contains 17 residues. CDR3 nucleotides: TGTGCCAGCAGCTTAGGGGGACTACCGTACACTTCAGATACGCAGTATCTT. Its translation is CASSLGGLPYTSDTQYL.